This T cell receptor (beta chain) stems from a study of cytomegalovirus exposure and HLA in healthy donors. Germline assignment: CDR1 SGHTA and CDR2 FQGNSA. The CDR3 is 19 amino acids. Trimming stripped 0 bases from V and 0 bases from J, with 17 bases between. Primers: 60 Vbeta forward and 13 Jbeta reverse. Sequencing was performed with immunoSEQ multiplex PCR; in TCRdb, only in-frame clones are kept and a portion is missing. The table includes some 77,000 clones, roughly 80% detected once. Study-wide results and caveats: Cytomegalovirus status was reportedly diagnosed by the classifier with high sensitivity and specificity. A list of 150 to 200 TCR beta chains associated with cytomegalovirus was given.

This clone was counted between two and nine times. The antigen remains unidentified. The clonotype originates from a woman between 35 and 50 years old in good health and CMV-seronegative. The V gene is TRBV7-2, the J gene TRBJ2-2, with a weak D call TRBD1 (5 bases). The sequenced sample consisted of PBMCs. The CDR3 bases are TGTGCCAGCAGCTTAGCTATATTTATAAGACAGTCGAACACCGGGGAGCTGTTTTTT. Protein: CASSLAIFIRQSNTGELFF.